This record covers a single T cell receptor beta chain. The record originates from a study of T cell changes during pregnancy in multiple sclerosis. The CDR3 consists of 13 residues. CDR1 is SSHAT and CDR2 is FNYEAQ in the germline V gene (reference sequence). Trimming removed 5 bases at V and 3 bases at J, with 11 bases between. Sequencing was performed with immunoSEQ multiplex PCR; in TCRdb, only in-frame clones are kept and a portion is missing. The repertoire holds 98,000 or so clones, with approximately 95% as singletons. The clonotype comes from a female donor with multiple sclerosis, enrolled in a pregnancy study. Sequencing was performed on peripheral blood, taken after pregnancy. The V and J genes are TRBV7-7 and TRBJ2-7, with a possible D match to TRBD1 (6 bases). CDR3: CASSRGQNYEQYF. CDR3 DNA sequence: TGTGCCAGCAGCCGAGGACAGAACTACGAGCAGTACTTC.